The present TCR beta chain was sequenced within a study of cytomegalovirus exposure and HLA in healthy donors. Study-wide points: Presence/absence results assume similar sequencing depth per donor, which may not hold. Analyzed later, association rates of TCRs varied across HLA loci, with DRB1 most and HLA-C fewest.

This clone was found once. Antigen unknown. The PCR made use of 60 Vbeta and 13 Jbeta primers. The method was immunoSEQ multiplex PCR; TCRdb's version includes in-frame clones alone and lacks a portion of them. This table has about 110,000 clones, 78% appearing once. This CDR3 spans 13 amino acids. Germline CDR1 SNHLY, CDR2 FYNNEI. Trimming stripped 6 bases from V and 1 base from J, with 9 bases between. The chain links TRBV2 to TRBJ2-5, with D perhaps TRBD2 (5 bases). The material sequenced was PBMCs. The source is a woman aged 25 to 39 in good health and CMV-seronegative. The CDR3 here is CASSAGLQETQYF. The CDR3 DNA reads as TGTGCCAGCAGCGCGGGTCTCCAAGAGACCCAGTACTTC.